This T cell receptor (beta chain) is drawn from a study of neurological immune-mediated disorders (dated by TCRdb to between 2018 and 2020). A note on the overall study: Among the 35 or so multiple sclerosis patients, about 31 had relapsing-remitting MS and 3 had secondary progressive MS. Peripheral blood TCR-beta repertoires from HTLV-I-associated myelopathy (HAM/TSP) patients, multiple sclerosis patients and healthy controls were compared by UMI-based sequencing. Alongside PBMC samples, the set of some 98 TCR-beta libraries contained longitudinal samples, technical triplicates, and paired CD4+ and CD8+ T-cell subsets that had been sorted. Of the approximately 68 subjects in the cohort, some 14 were HAM/TSP patients, around 34 were multiple sclerosis patients, and around 20 were healthy controls. What the research found in general, with its limitations: Phylogenetic analysis grouped repertoires from 18 of 34 MS patients into a cluster of related CDR3 sequences, suggesting a possible repertoire-level signature. TCR clonal expansion was greatest in HAM/TSP patients and smallest in MS patients, who ranked below even healthy controls. Expanded clones from different subjects shared no identical CDR3 amino acid sequences, which suggests that TCR-beta repertoires were private in all groups. The MS cluster showed no association with clinical or MRI features, and the authors stated that larger cohorts are needed.

V lost 0 bases and J lost 0 bases, and the count of bases not matched to a germline gene is 12. The CDR3, from cysteine to phenylalanine, totals 18 residues. Only the CDR3 part of the read is kept: 54 bases, read in frame from the first base. CDR1 DFQATT and CDR2 SNEGSKA were looked up in the germline V gene (reference sequence). Libraries from unsorted PBMCs were made from 2 million PBMCs kept in RNAlater at -80 degrees C until RNA extraction. Multiple sclerosis patients were enrolled in a US clinical protocol under which disease progression was evaluated by magnetic resonance imaging. Peripheral blood was subjected to Ficoll-Hypaque density gradient centrifugation to isolate PBMCs, which were then cryopreserved in liquid nitrogen. To synthesize cDNA, template-switch 5'RACE was performed with a primer carrying a 10-nucleotide random unique molecular identifier so that each TCR transcript was tagged. Over 200 million TCR-beta sequences, covering 15-18 subjects, were produced in each sequencing run. The RNeasy kit was used for extraction of total RNA. TCR-beta VDJ regions were amplified with primers for the TCR constant region and the 5'RACE anchor, using the KAPA Real-time Library Amplification kit. A first PCR added sample indexes and Illumina adaptors, after which a second PCR increased the library yield. After purification with Ampure beads, the TCR product of roughly 650 bp was size-selected on a 2% E-gel SizeSelection system. Before pooling, library quality was assessed on a Bioanalyzer, concentration was determined with Qubit, and library quantification was performed with the Kapa Library Quantification kit. Libraries were sequenced paired-end 2 x 150 bp on an Illumina HiSeq 2500. To increase sequence diversity, about 24-32% phiX was spiked into each library pool. As for the authors' bioinformatics: The quality-filtered reads were processed with the UMI-based MiGEC pipeline, whose error correction step removed more than 80% of the raw TCR sequences. VDJ genes were aligned to IMGT germline references, and each clonotype was defined by a unique CDR3 amino acid sequence together with V-J genes. Clonal expansion, Shannon diversity and CDR3 relatedness (CalcPairwiseDistances, ClusterSamples) were evaluated with VDJtools, and phylogenetic trees were built with CLCbio workbench. Expanded clones were defined as having at least 8 unique UMIs, based on coefficient-of-variation modelling across technical triplicates. TCRdb redid the processing of the public reads, applying fastp at Q25 and MiXCR, and retained in-frame beta chains. Here each entry gathers all rows of one CDR3 protein and keeps the most common genes and DNA. TCRdb, not the original authors, processed these V and J calls. In this sample the table shows 66,000 or so distinct CDR3 sequences, almost 3.5% of which occur a single time. The top ten constitute more than 3% of the sample.

This clonotype was detected many times. Its recognized antigen is unknown. The sample holds no much larger clone one base away, and base qualities are not on file. The chain links TRBV20-1 with TRBJ2-3, with TRBD2 matching 7 junction bases. This TCR derives from a man in his forties with multiple sclerosis. The sample taken for sequencing was PBMCs. The CDR3 in this case is CSARDLRRLALSTDTQYF. The nucleotides read TGCAGTGCTAGAGACCTCCGCCGACTAGCTCTCAGCACAGATACGCAGTATTTT.